This T cell receptor beta chain came from a study of CD8 T cells in ankylosing spondylitis. Concerning this clonotype: Its matching antigen is unknown.

Notes on the study in general: Some of the motif variants had earlier been found in reactive arthritis patients' fluid and blood. Ankylosing spondylitis blood appeared to carry a characteristic TCR beta motif of under ten highly homologous variants. Significant enrichment of disease-linked clones was reportedly seen in matched ankylosing spondylitis synovial fluid.

The authors made TCR beta libraries by quantitative 5'-RACE with molecular barcodes. TCRdb used MiXCR to reprocess the 5' RACE reads, holding one entry per CDR3 protein. The data show 700,000 to 1,000,000 distinct CDR3 sequences, 10% to 15% seen once. The sequencing input was blood, either unsorted or a sorted T cell fraction (not recorded which). The TCR sequence derives from a male donor with ankylosing spondylitis.

The chain's CDR3 is CSARDLGGSPYNEQFF. In DNA form, the CDR3 reads TGCAGTGCTAGAGATCTGGGTGGAAGCCCCTACAATGAGCAGTTCTTC. The chain recombines TRBV20-1 with TRBJ2-1; D gene uncertain. Germline loops: CDR1 DFQATT, CDR2 SNEGSKA (reference sequence). V lost 0 bases, J lost 2 bases, and 14 bases lay in between. This CDR3 is 16 amino acids long.